This T cell receptor (beta chain) was profiled in a study of siplizumab effects on memory and regulatory T cells. Assays examined about 100,000 TCR templates per sample. Here immunoSEQ multiplex PCR was the method, and the copy in TCRdb shows in-frame clones only, minus some. The repertoire holds about 72,000 clones, with about 89% as singletons. The ends were cut back, 6 bases at V and 3 bases at J, with 11 bases in the middle. The CDR3 runs to 13 residues. Germline V gene lookup returns CDR1 SQVTM and CDR2 ANQGSEA. The V call is TRBV29-1, the J call TRBJ2-2, with a possible D match to TRBD1 (6 bases). Sequenced: CD8+ T cells sorted from blood. This sequence was found in a human donor in good health. The CDR3, as DNA: TGCAGCGTGTTAAACAGGGACACCGGGGAGCTGTTTTTT. This translates into CSVLNRDTGELFF.